This T cell receptor beta chain was captured in a study of CD8 T cell repertoires and HIV-1 epitope variants (TCRdb year 2020). About the full investigation: Twenty-five peptides representing autologous and known Gag and Nef epitope variants were each used to stimulate T cells in separate culture wells. Using the EasySep Human T Cell Enrichment Kit, T cells were enriched and then co-cultured with an equal number of autologous T cell-negative cells acting as antigen-presenting cells. An aliquot of 1M T cells was saved as an uncultured baseline condition, separate from the roughly 80 T cell cultures. Control conditions included a CMV, EBV and flu peptide pool, the Ebola AY9 epitope as negative control, and a no-peptide well. Cultures were maintained for 10 days in IMDM with gentamicin, and half-media changes adding IL-2, IL-7 and IL-15 were performed on days 3 and 7. The epitopes tested covered three Gag epitope families plus Nef HW9 and YT9. Running each culture condition in triplicate, except for one peptide done in duplicate, gave a total of more than 70 T cell cultures. The paper's findings and limits, for the study overall: Only TCR beta chains were identified by the assay, and proliferation to antigen, not T cell function or cytokine profile, was indicated. Fewer than 10 antigen-specific TCR beta clonotypes were identified, and roughly six of them appeared cross-reactive for autologous or known escape epitope variants. A few clonotypes recognized the Nef KF9 family and one clonotype recognized the HW9 family, while no responses were seen to the TAALDMSHF plasma variant.

TCR beta CDR3 regions were sequenced at survey depth on the immunoSEQ platform. The QIAamp DNA micro kit was used to extract genomic DNA from every cultured and uncultured CD8+ T cell population. The authors' analysis ran thus. Any sample with under 5,000 productive reads was excluded, and this exclusion removed about 7% of the roughly 80 cultures stimulated with HIV peptides. Sequences were trimmed to CDR3 by a MANAFEST web app, and nonproductive sequences, CDR3s under 5 amino acids, and sequences not starting with C or ending with F/W were removed. To count as antigen-specific, a clonotype had to be expanded in at least 2 of 3 replicates compared with the no-peptide control at FDR 0.01, and only within one epitope family. Specific clonotypes also needed at least fivefold higher frequency than in wells stimulated with peptides from other epitope families. In its TCRdb copy, this immuneACCESS table keeps in-frame sequences only and misses some clones. Where compared with another copy, unresolved V genes explain less than half of these, and the others have no known cause. That table gives V, J and clone size, and the DNA gave D and trimming. A total of about 95,000 clones appear in this sample, 70% to 75% of them only once. The top ten constitute roughly 24% of the sample.

This clone was seen only a few times. The antigen it recognizes is unknown. No per-base quality is available; no much larger clone lies one base away. The EasySep Human CD8+ T Cell Enrichment Kit was used on day 10 to isolate CD8+ T cells from every culture. What was sequenced was uncultured baseline CD8+ T cells from peripheral blood mononuclear cells (PBMCs). The sequence came from a male donor with HIV.

Here the CDR3 is given as CASSLQERGELFF. At the DNA level, the sequence is TGTGCCAGCAGCTTGCAGGAGCGGGGGGAGCTGTTTTTT. The chain couples TRBV7-3 to TRBJ2-2, and perhaps TRBD2 as D gene, on 5 matching bases. A distance of 10 bases separates the germline ends of V and J, which lose 3 bases and 8 bases respectively. CDR1 and CDR2 (SGHTA, FQGTGA) derive from the germline V gene. From cysteine to phenylalanine, the CDR3 is 13 amino acids long. The kept DNA is CDR3 alone, 39 bases in frame from the first base.